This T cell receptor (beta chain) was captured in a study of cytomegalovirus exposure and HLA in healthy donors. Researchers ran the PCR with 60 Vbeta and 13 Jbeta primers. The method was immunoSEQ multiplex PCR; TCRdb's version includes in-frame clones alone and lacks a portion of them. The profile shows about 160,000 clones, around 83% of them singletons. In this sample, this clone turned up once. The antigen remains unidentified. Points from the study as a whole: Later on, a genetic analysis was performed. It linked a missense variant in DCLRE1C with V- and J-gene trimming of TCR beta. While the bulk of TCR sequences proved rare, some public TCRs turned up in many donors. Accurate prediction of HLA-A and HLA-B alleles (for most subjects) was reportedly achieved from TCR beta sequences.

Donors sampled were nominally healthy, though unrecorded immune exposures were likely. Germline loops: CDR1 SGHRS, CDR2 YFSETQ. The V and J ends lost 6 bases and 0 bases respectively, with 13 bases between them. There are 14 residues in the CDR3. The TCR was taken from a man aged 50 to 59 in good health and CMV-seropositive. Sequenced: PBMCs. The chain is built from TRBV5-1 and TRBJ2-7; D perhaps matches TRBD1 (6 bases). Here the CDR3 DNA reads TGCGCCAGCAAAGAGGGGGTCCCCTCCTACGAGCAGTACTTC. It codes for CASKEGVPSYEQYF.